One and the same sample provided the 30 T cell receptor beta chains below, sequenced in a study of blood T cell repertoires in COVID-19. This table comes from immunoSEQ multiplex PCR, and its TCRdb copy is limited to in-frame clones, with some not included. Of fewer than 150,000 clones listed, around 89% are singletons. Material: peripheral blood. Every receptor here comes from a woman aged 45-65 years with acute or convalescent COVID-19.

The chain is built from TRBV30 and TRBJ2-5; a weak D match, TRBD1 (6 bases). The CDR3 is made up of 14 amino acids. Deletions cut 5 bases from V and 0 bases from J, with 13 bases between. The germline gives CDR1 GTSNPN, CDR2 SVGIG (reference sequence). The CDR3 bases are TGTGCCTGGGCCACAGGGTGGTACCAAGAGACCCAGTACTTC. Translated: CAWATGWYQETQYF.

This chain uses TRBV4-2 with TRBJ2-2; 12 bases match TRBD2. CDR3 length: 17 residues. Germline V CDR1 and CDR2: LGHNA, YNFKEQ. The J segment lost 7 bases and the V segment lost 0 bases, leaving 6 bases of the junction unmatched. The CDR3 region has the DNA TGTGCCAGCAGCCAAGAATGGACTAGCGGGGCTGGCGGGGAGCTGTTTTTT. Residues: CASSQEWTSGAGGELFF.

The gene calls are TRBV28 and TRBJ2-3; 9 positions match TRBD1. Germline lookup yields CDR1 MDHEN and CDR2 SYDVKM. The length of the CDR3 is 16 residues. Trimming at V came to 6 bases and at J to 0 bases, leaving 7 bases not matched to a gene. As DNA, the CDR3 is TGTGCCAGCAGCCAAACACAGGGGGCCAGCACAGATACGCAGTATTTT. This codes for CASSQTQGASTDTQYF.

J is TRBJ1-1 and V is TRBV24-1; D ambiguous. Germline V gene sequence: CDR1 KGHDR, CDR2 SFDVKD. V was trimmed by 3 bases and J by 3 bases, leaving 10 bases between them. The CDR3 is 14 amino acids. The CDR3 here is CATSDPRRDTEAFF. CDR3 nucleotides: TGTGCCACCAGTGATCCTCGGAGGGACACTGAAGCTTTCTTT.

The chain links TRBV18 to TRBJ1-5; 8 bases align to TRBD1. The CDR3 is 15 amino acids. From germline, CDR1 is KGHSH and CDR2 LQKENI. The junction had 7 bases not matched to a gene; V was cut back by 6 bases and J by 3 bases. Here the CDR3 DNA reads TGTGCCAGCTCCCAGGGGACAGGCATCAATCAGCCCCAGCATTTT. Translation gives CASSQGTGINQPQHF.

There are a few counts of this clone. The chain couples TRBV2 to TRBJ1-6; 7 bases agree with TRBD1. The V segment lost 3 bases and the J segment 10 bases; nucleotides outside the gene matches: 9. The CDR3 covers 15 residues. CDR1 is SNHLY and CDR2 is FYNNEI in the germline V gene. CDR3 sequence reads: CASSDRGQITSPLHF. The CDR3 bases are TGTGCCAGCAGTGATAGGGGGCAGATCACGTCACCCCTCCACTTT.

This chain connects TRBV28 to TRBJ1-1, with D perhaps matching TRBD1 (6 bases). V lost 5 bases and J 10 bases, leaving 20 bases between the germline ends. From germline, CDR1 is MDHEN and CDR2 SYDVKM. This CDR3 is 14 amino acids long. Written as DNA, the CDR3 is TGTGCCAGCAGTCAACCCCCGGGACACAAGGGAGCTTTCTTT. It yields the protein CASSQPPGHKGAFF.

V gene TRBV11-2 combines with J gene TRBJ1-1, with a possible D match to TRBD1 (5 bases). V lost 7 bases and J lost 5, with 17 bases in between. Looked up from germline, CDR1 is SGHAT and CDR2 is FQNNGV. The CDR3 is 14 amino acids. The DNA of the CDR3 is TGTGCCAGCACCACGGACACCATAGGGACTGAAGCTTTCTTT. Amino acid sequence: CASTTDTIGTEAFF.

V usage is TRBV14 and J usage is TRBJ2-3; 8 nucleotides match TRBD2. V trimming: 3 bases; J trimming: 3 bases; junction bases outside the gene matches: 11. CDR1 is SGHDN and CDR2 is FVKESK in the germline V gene. The CDR3 is 17 amino acids. The CDR3 DNA sequence: TGTGCCAGCAGCCACAAAATTTGGCAGCGGGGGACAGATACGCAGTATTTT. Its protein product is CASSHKIWQRGTDTQYF.

The genes are TRBV30 and TRBJ2-7, with D possibly matching TRBD2 (6 bases). Germline CDR1 and CDR2: GTSNPN and SVGIG (reference sequence). The length of the CDR3 is 12 residues. V was clipped by 8 bases and J by 2 bases, with 13 bases between them. The CDR3 protein is CATSRGPYEQYF. The DNA of the CDR3 is TGTGCCACTTCGCGGGGCCCCTACGAGCAGTACTTC.

This chain links TRBV6-6 with TRBJ1-2, with D possibly TRBD1 on 6 matching bases. The V and J ends lost 2 bases and 4 bases respectively, with 11 bases between them. Looked up from germline, CDR1 is MNHNY and CDR2 is SVGAGI (reference sequence). The CDR3 loop spans 14 amino acids. The CDR3 sequence is CASSYGDRTYGYTF. In nucleotides, the CDR3 is TGTGCCAGCAGTTACGGAGACAGGACCTATGGCTACACCTTC.

The V gene is TRBV30, the J gene TRBJ1-2; no firm D call. Germline-derived CDR1 and CDR2 are GTSNPN and SVGIG (reference sequence). The V end lost 0 bases, the J end lost 12 bases, and 17 bases lay between the germline ends. This CDR3 has 13 amino acids. The CDR3 DNA reads as TGTGCCTGGAGTGTCCCCCCGGAGGGATTCCACACCTTC. Its protein product is CAWSVPPEGFHTF.

This clone was found once. V is TRBV3-1 (or the pseudogene TRBV3-2) and J is TRBJ2-1, with TRBD1 identical over 9 bases. This CDR3 region has 15 residues. In germline, CDR1 is LGHDT, CDR2 YNNKEL (reference sequence). Trimming took 4 bases from V and 2 from J; bases not matched to a gene: 3. This CDR3 is CASSPGQGPYNEQFF. CDR3 DNA sequence: TGTGCCAGCAGCCCGGGACAGGGCCCCTACAATGAGCAGTTCTTC.

The chain carries TRBV24-1 and TRBJ1-5; 7 nucleotides agree with TRBD1. Germline V gene data show CDR1 as KGHDR and CDR2 as SFDVKD. The ends lost 3 bases at V and 6 bases at J; junction bases unmatched: 16. The CDR3 is made up of 18 amino acids. CDR3 sequence (DNA): TGTGCCACCAGTGATCTGGGACAGATTATATATGGAGGTCAGCCCCAGCATTTT. This codes for CATSDLGQIIYGGQPQHF.

This chain links TRBV10-2 with TRBJ2-1; 11 nucleotides line up with TRBD2. Germline loops: CDR1 WSHSY, CDR2 SAAADI. J gave up 6 bases and V 6 bases, and 4 bases lay outside the gene matches. The CDR3 covers 14 residues. The CDR3 region has the DNA TGCGCCAGCAGACTAGCGGGAGATCTCAATGAGCAGTTCTTC. Its translation: CASRLAGDLNEQFF.

The V call is TRBV6-2 or TRBV6-3, the J call TRBJ1-4, with D hard to call. Germline values: CDR1 MNHEY, CDR2 SVGEGT. This CDR3 is built from 14 residues. Trimming cost V 0 bases and J 6 bases, with 8 bases left between them. CDR3 DNA: TGTGCCAGCAGTTACTCGGTGCCGGATGAAAAACTGTTTTTT. Protein product: CASSYSVPDEKLFF.

This chain connects TRBV5-5 to TRBJ1-2, with 9 bases fitting TRBD1. The CDR3 is 13 amino acids. The V and J ends lost 1 base and 8 bases, in that order; junction bases with no gene match: 3. Germline V gene sequence: CDR1 SGHKS, CDR2 YYEKEE (reference sequence). CDR3 protein: CASSLLTGGGYTF. DNA of the CDR3: TGTGCCAGCAGCTTGTTGACAGGGGGAGGCTACACCTTC. Supplemented by reference TRBV5-5 and TRBJ1-2, the full variable domain reads DAGVTQSPTHLIKTRGQQVTLRCSPISGHKSVSWYQQVLGQGPQFIFQYYEKEERGRGNFPDRFSARQFPNYSSELNVNALLLGDSALYLCASSLLTGGGYTFGSGTRLTVV.

There are a few counts of this clone. V usage is TRBV27 and J usage is TRBJ1-5, with D hard to call. Germline V lookup: CDR1 MNHEY, CDR2 SMNVEV (reference sequence). The CDR3 has 16 amino acids. Deletions cut 2 bases from V and 2 bases from J, with 13 bases between. This CDR3 reads CASSLRWGGGNQPQHF. CDR3 coding DNA: TGTGCCAGCAGTTTACGATGGGGAGGAGGCAATCAGCCCCAGCATTTT.

This chain joins TRBV7-9 and TRBJ2-7, with D perhaps matching TRBD2 (6 bases). CDR3 length equals 12 residues. V was cut by 8 bases and J by 2 bases, with 10 bases left in between. The V gene's germline CDR1 is SEHNR and CDR2 FQNEAQ (reference sequence). The CDR3 DNA follows: TGTGCCAGCGTATCGGGAGCCTACGAGCAGTACTTC. Protein: CASVSGAYEQYF.

V usage is TRBV11-1 and J usage is TRBJ2-1, with 8 bases that match TRBD1. Unmatched junction bases numbered 5, after V lost 5 bases and J lost 2 bases. This CDR3 is built from 15 residues. CDR1 is SGHAT, CDR2 FQDESV, per germline (reference sequence). The CDR3 nucleotides read TGTGCCAGCAGCCCATGGACAGGGCCCTACAATGAGCAGTTCTTC. Translating gives CASSPWTGPYNEQFF. The variable domain in full, with the rest retrieved from reference TRBV11-1 and TRBJ2-1, is EAEVAQSPRYKITEKSQAVAFWCDPISGHATLYWYRQILGQGPELLVQFQDESVVDDSQLPKDRFSAERLKGVDSTLKIQPAELGDSAMYLCASSPWTGPYNEQFFGPGTRLTVL.

The chain recombines TRBV18 with TRBJ2-3, with a tentative D call TRBD1 (5 bases). Trimming removed 6 bases at V and 2 bases at J, with 12 bases between. Germline V gene lookup returns CDR1 KGHSH and CDR2 LQKENI. This CDR3 region has 14 residues. The CDR3 here is CASSRGQVTDTQYF. The CDR3 region has the DNA TGTGCCAGCTCCCGAGGACAAGTCACAGATACGCAGTATTTT.

The gene calls are TRBV4-3 and TRBJ1-2, with 10 positions matching TRBD1. This CDR3 spans 15 amino acids. V dropped 0 bases and J dropped 4; count of bases not matched to a gene: 2. The germline CDR1 and CDR2 sequences are LGHNA and YSLEER. CDR3 nucleotide sequence: TGCGCCAGCAGCCAAGACGGACAGGGGGGCTATGGCTACACCTTC. Its protein is CASSQDGQGGYGYTF.

The CDR3 spells CASSQALSDPPFF. The CDR3 DNA reads TGCGCCAGCAGCCAAGCTTTGAGTGATCCACCGTTCTTC. The chain joins TRBV4-3 to TRBJ2-1; D uncertain. Deletions cut 1 base from V and 15 bases from J, with 16 bases between. Germline V lookup: CDR1 LGHNA, CDR2 YSLEER. CDR3 length: 13 amino acids.

The rearrangement uses TRBV5-5 and TRBJ1-2; D is undetermined. Trimming removed 2 bases at V and 5 bases at J, with 7 bases between. The CDR3 sequence is 12 residues long. Germline V gives CDR1 SGHKS, CDR2 YYEKEE (reference sequence). CDR3 coding DNA: TGTGCCAGCAGCTTAGGCGGATATGGCTACACCTTC. Encoded protein: CASSLGGYGYTF.

J is TRBJ1-5 and V is TRBV12-3 or TRBV12-4; no definite D call. The CDR3 extends over 12 amino acids. V lost 7 bases and J lost 4, with 8 bases in between. The CDR3, as DNA: TGTGCCAGCACCCGAGGGAATCAGCCCCAGCATTTT. As protein: CASTRGNQPQHF.

The chain carries TRBV21-1 and TRBJ2-7; the D call of TRBD2 is as the table states it, not checked on the DNA. TRBV21-1 is recorded as a pseudogene. The CDR3 covers 11 residues. The CDR3 loop reads CASINPREQYF. Here the CDR3 DNA reads TGTGCCAGCATCAATCCTAGGGAGCAGTACTTC.

The chain recombines TRBV19 with TRBJ2-7; D remains unclear. Deletions cut 2 bases from V and 2 bases from J, with 10 bases between. The CDR3 runs to 14 residues. Germline CDR1 and CDR2: LNHDA and SQIVND (reference sequence). As DNA, the CDR3 is TGTGCCAGTAGTATATCCTCTATCGCCTACGAGCAGTACTTC. It translates to CASSISSIAYEQYF. Filled out from reference TRBV19 and TRBJ2-7, the complete variable domain reads DGGITQSPKYLFRKEGQNVTLSCEQNLNHDAMYWYRQDPGQGLRLIYYSQIVNDFQKGDIAEGYSVSREKKESFPLTVTSAQKNPTAFYLCASSISSIAYEQYFGPGTRLTVT.

Concerning this clone: Other DNA sequences in this sample translate to the same CDR3. The V call is TRBV20-1, the J call TRBJ2-1; TRBD2 matches 7 bases. Per germline, CDR1 DFQATT and CDR2 SNEGSKA (reference sequence). The CDR3 runs to 14 residues. The ends lost 3 bases at V and 4 bases at J; junction bases unmatched: 6. The CDR3, as DNA: TGCAGTGCTAGTCGCGGGGGAGGATACAATGAGCAGTTCTTC. This gives the protein CSASRGGGYNEQFF.

The genes are TRBV13 and TRBJ1-1, with D possibly matching TRBD1 (5 bases). CDR1 is PRHDT, CDR2 FYEKMQ, per germline (reference sequence). V lost 5 bases and J lost 4, with 17 bases in between. The CDR3 covers 15 residues. CDR3 sequence (DNA): TGTGCCAGCAGCCCCCTAATGGAGGGGAGCACTGAAGCTTTCTTT. This codes for CASSPLMEGSTEAFF.

The chain joins TRBV6-6 to TRBJ1-5, with D possibly TRBD1 on 5 matching bases. CDR1 is MNHNY, CDR2 SVGAGI, per germline (reference sequence). CDR3 length: 15 residues. V lost 7 bases and J lost 2, with 15 bases in between. CDR3 sequence reads: CASTQGGIGNQPQHF. Written as DNA, the CDR3 is TGTGCCAGCACCCAGGGAGGGATTGGCAATCAGCCCCAGCATTTT.